This T cell receptor beta chain was retrieved from a study of a mutant IDH1 vaccine in newly diagnosed glioma. The method was immunoSEQ multiplex PCR; TCRdb's version includes in-frame clones alone and lacks a portion of them. The table lists about 88,000 clones, more than 65% of them singletons, with about 5.6% in the top ten. Time point defined: baseline, week 1 (first vaccination visit). Treatment defined: pre-vaccination baseline after standard-of-care therapy. Sequenced here: PBMCs, sampled from a glioma patient treated with radiotherapy, temozolomide or both. This TCR was recovered from a man in his forties with glioma. Some clones in this sample may be carry-over from other donors' samples.

The CDR3 spells CASSQSPWLPGNTIYF. For the CDR3, the DNA is TGCGCCAGCAGCCAATCCCCTTGGCTACCTGGAAACACCATATATTTT. The chain carries TRBV4-1 and TRBJ1-3; D gene uncertain. CDR3 length: 16 amino acids. Trimming removed 2 bases at V and 2 bases at J, with 13 bases between. In germline, CDR1 is MGHRA, CDR2 YSYEKL.